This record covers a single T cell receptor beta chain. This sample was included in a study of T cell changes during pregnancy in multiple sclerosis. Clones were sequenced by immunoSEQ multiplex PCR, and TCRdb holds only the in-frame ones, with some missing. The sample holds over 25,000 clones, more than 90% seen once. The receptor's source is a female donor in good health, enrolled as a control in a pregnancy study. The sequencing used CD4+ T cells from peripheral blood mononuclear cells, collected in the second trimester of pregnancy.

The chain's CDR3 is CASVAVNTEAFF. Here the CDR3 DNA reads TGTGCCAGCGTGGCAGTGAACACTGAAGCTTTCTTT. The genes are TRBV25-1 and TRBJ1-1; D is unresolved. There are 12 residues in the CDR3. Germline lookup yields CDR1 MGHDK and CDR2 SYGVNS. Trimming shortened V by 8 bases and J by 0 bases, and 7 bases separated the two germline ends.